This T cell receptor (beta chain) was identified in a study of blood T cell repertoires in COVID-19. Per the authors' pipeline: The authors estimated nucleated cell counts from reference gene primer amplification. Generated by immunoSEQ multiplex PCR, the TCRdb table keeps only in-frame clones and is missing some. V and J calls plus clone size are reproduced from that table; the DNA served to infer D and trimming. The table shows under 200,000 clones, with about 88% occurring only once. The study assigned cohorts using participant-reported clinical history. Resolution of symptoms, clearance, or two negative PCRs was present in recovered Cohort 3 donors. V gave up 3 bases and J gave up 4 bases; unmatched junction bases: 13. The CDR3 is made up of 17 amino acids. Germline CDR1 MNHEY, CDR2 SMNVEV (reference sequence).

The sequenced sample was PBMCs or T cells enriched from blood (not recorded which). V gene TRBV27 combines with J gene TRBJ2-7, with 9 positions matching TRBD2. This sequence was found in a woman younger than 30 who had recovered from COVID-19. The CDR3 DNA follows: TGTGCCAGCAGTTTGAACTTAGCGGGAGCCAGAACATACGAGCAGTACTTC. Its translation is CASSLNLAGARTYEQYF.